Shown below are 18 T cell receptor beta chains from a single sample sequenced in a study of T-cell memory formation after mild COVID-19 (TCRdb year 2021). The library was prepared using 5' RACE. The sequencing machine was an Illumina NovaSeq 6000. TCRdb trimmed the raw reads at Q25, called clones with MiXCR and kept productive beta chains. CDR3 protein sequences are deduplicated, and each keeps its most common genes and DNA. The sample data list about 45,000 distinct CDR3 sequences, and 7.3% of these were observed just once. Less than 1.5% of the sample belongs to the ten largest clones. Sequencing was performed on PBMCs or a T cell subset sorted from them (not recorded which). The receptors originated from a man aged 18 to 29 who had mild COVID-19 (a few samples of this study predate the infection). The sample titles of this study are shuffled in the database, so cell type and time point are left out; the donor was told from shared clones.

This clonotype was counted a few times. V gene TRBV11-2 combines with J gene TRBJ2-2; 7 nucleotides align to TRBD1. The CDR3 is 15 amino acids. Germline V gene data show CDR1 as SGHAT and CDR2 as FQNNGV. The V segment lost 8 bases and the J segment 5 bases; nucleotides outside the gene matches: 11. CDR3 sequence reads: CASGRRDRNTGELFF. CDR3 DNA sequence: TGTGCCAGCGGTCGCCGGGACAGAAATACCGGGGAGCTGTTTTTT.

This clonotype was found a few times. This chain joins TRBV6-6 and TRBJ2-3, with D possibly being TRBD2 (5 bases). The CDR3 runs 13 residues. The V end was cut by 4 bases, the J end by 5 bases, with 10 bases between. Germline V CDR1 and CDR2: MNHNY, SVGAGI (reference sequence). The CDR3 DNA follows: TGTGCCAGCAGTTTCTCCGGGGAAGATACGCAGTATTTT. The encoded protein is CASSFSGEDTQYF.

The table lists this clonotype with a few counts. The CDR3: CASSPPAGATEAFF. DNA for the CDR3: TGTGCCAGCTCACCCCCGGCAGGGGCCACTGAAGCTTTCTTT. V usage is TRBV18 and J usage is TRBJ1-1; TRBD1 is a possible D gene (6 bases). Trimming took off 3 bases at V and 4 bases at J, with 12 bases between the two ends. The CDR3 loop spans 14 amino acids. The germline gives CDR1 KGHSH, CDR2 LQKENI.

This clonotype was observed a handful of times. The rearrangement links TRBV6-2 or TRBV6-3 to TRBJ2-7; the D gene could be TRBD1 or TRBD2 (5 bases each). CDR3 length: 14 amino acids. From germline, CDR1 is MNHEY and CDR2 SVGEGT. The V end was cut by 8 bases, the J end by 0 bases, with 14 bases between. CDR3: CASGPVGTSYEQYF. DNA for the CDR3: TGTGCCAGCGGTCCTGTGGGGACCTCCTACGAGCAGTACTTC.

This clonotype is termed medium-sized. This chain links TRBV5-1 with TRBJ1-2; 10 nucleotides align to TRBD1. Germline V gene data show CDR1 as SGHRS and CDR2 as YFSETQ. The CDR3 extends over 12 amino acids. V lost 4 bases, J lost 8 bases, and 2 bases stayed unmatched. The CDR3 sequence is CASSGQGDGYTF. CDR3 DNA sequence: TGCGCCAGCAGCGGACAGGGGGACGGCTACACCTTC.

This clonotype was counted ten times or more. This chain uses TRBV6-2 or TRBV6-3 with TRBJ2-1, with a possible D match to TRBD1 (7 bases). The germline gives CDR1 MNHEY, CDR2 SVGEGT. V was pared by 6 bases and J by 4 bases, with 16 bases between. This CDR3 is built from 15 residues. The CDR3 sequence is CASSRAGQTYNEQFF. CDR3 in DNA: TGTGCCAGCAGCCGTGCGGGACAGACTTACAATGAGCAGTTCTTC.

This clonotype was found a few times. The chain is built from TRBV5-6 and TRBJ1-1; D gene ambiguous. The CDR3 has 12 amino acids. Trimming left V 0 bases short and J 7 bases short, with 7 bases between. Germline V CDR1 and CDR2: SGHDT, YYEEEE. The CDR3, as DNA: TGTGCCAGCAGCTTGGCCGCTAATGAAGCTTTCTTT. Residues: CASSLAANEAFF.

This clonotype appeared many times. The chain employs TRBV5-1 and TRBJ2-2; tentative D call: TRBD2 (6 bases). Germline values: CDR1 SGHRS, CDR2 YFSETQ. V lost 3 bases, J lost 4 bases, and 16 bases lay in between. This CDR3 region has 16 residues. CDR3 protein: CASSSGPGEGTGELFF. The CDR3 DNA is TGCGCCAGCAGCTCGGGCCCGGGAGAAGGCACCGGGGAGCTGTTTTTT.

This clonotype has ten or more counts. The chain links TRBV11-2 to TRBJ1-4; maybe TRBD1 (6 bases). The CDR3 consists of 19 residues. Germline V gives CDR1 SGHAT, CDR2 FQNNGV. With 5 bases removed from V and 8 bases from J, the gap between germline ends came to 30 bases. Written as DNA, the CDR3 is TGTGCCAGCAGCCGATCCAACCCGGGCTGGGAGGGGGGGATGGAAAAACTGTTTTTT. It specifies CASSRSNPGWEGGMEKLFF.

This clonotype occurred a few times. The chain employs TRBV7-8 and TRBJ2-1; D gene uncertain. The CDR3 has 12 amino acids. Germline assignment: CDR1 SGHVS and CDR2 FQNEAQ. V was shortened by 2 bases and J by 7 bases, with 6 bases between the two germline ends. CDR3: CASSLTGNEQFF. DNA of the CDR3: TGTGCCAGCAGCTTAACTGGGAATGAGCAGTTCTTC.

The genes are TRBV5-6 and TRBJ2-3; D is perhaps TRBD1 (6 bases). The CDR3 covers 14 residues. The germline gives CDR1 SGHDT, CDR2 YYEEEE. V was cut by 4 bases and J by 6 bases, with 15 bases left in between. The CDR3 coding sequence is TGTGCCAGCAGCAGGGGGTCGGTTATGGATACGCAGTATTTT. This translates into CASSRGSVMDTQYF.

About this clonotype itself: A junction end diverges from the germline sequence, so it may reflect a read error. The V gene is TRBV7-2, the J gene TRBJ2-5, with D tentatively TRBD1 (6 bases). CDR1 SGHTA and CDR2 FQGNSA come from the germline V gene. This CDR3 region has 12 residues. The CDR3 DNA sequence: TGTGCCAGCAGCTGGGGGCTGGAGACCAAGTACTTC. Translation gives CASSWGLETKYF. Supplemented by reference TRBV7-2 and TRBJ2-5, the full variable domain reads GAGVSQSPSNKVTEKGKDVELRCDPISGHTALYWYRQSLGQGLEFLIYFQGNSAPDKSGLPSDRFSAERTGGSVSTLTIQRTQQEDSAVYLCASSWGLETKYFGPGTRLLVL.

The J gene is TRBJ2-1, the V gene TRBV29-1; tentative D call: TRBD1 (6 bases). V was trimmed by 1 base and J by 4 bases, leaving 8 bases between them. The CDR3 has 13 amino acids. Germline CDR1 SQVTM, CDR2 ANQGSEA. CDR3 nucleotide sequence: TGCAGCGTTGAAGGACAGGCGTACAATGAGCAGTTCTTC. Amino acids: CSVEGQAYNEQFF.

V gene TRBV5-1 combines with J gene TRBJ1-6; 10 bases match TRBD1. The CDR3 is made up of 14 amino acids. Germline V gene lookup returns CDR1 SGHRS and CDR2 YFSETQ. Trimming took 0 bases from V and 10 from J; bases not matched to a gene: 1. For the CDR3, the DNA is TGCGCCAGCAGCTTGGCGGGACAGGGGTCACCCCTCCACTTT. Protein: CASSLAGQGSPLHF. Variable domain in full (rest from reference TRBV5-1 and TRBJ1-6): KAGVTQTPRYLIKTRGQQVTLSCSPISGHRSVSWYQQTPGQGLQFLFEYFSETQRNKGNFPGRFSGRQFSNSRSEMNVSTLELGDSALYLCASSLAGQGSPLHFGNGTRLTVT.

This rearrangement joins TRBV12-3 or TRBV12-4 to TRBJ1-2; TRBD1 aligns across 7 bases. With 10 bases clipped from V and 4 bases from J, the junction kept 9 bases outside the gene matches. The CDR3 covers 13 residues. The CDR3 bases are TGTGCCACCGCACAGGGGCAGGGCTATGGCTACACCTTC. It codes for CATAQGQGYGYTF.

This clonotype was counted many times. V and J are TRBV9 and TRBJ2-1, with 10 bases identical to TRBD1. Trimming at V came to 2 bases and at J to 5 bases, leaving 4 bases not matched to a gene. The CDR3 loop spans 15 amino acids. CDR1 and CDR2 (germline): SGDLS, YYNGEE. This chain's CDR3 is CASSVAGQGDNEQFF. In DNA, the CDR3 is TGTGCCAGCAGCGTTGCCGGACAGGGGGACAATGAGCAGTTCTTC.

V is TRBV7-2 and J is TRBJ2-7, with 7 bases aligning to TRBD2. V shed 4 bases and J 1 base; nucleotides not matched to a gene: 4. Germline V gene data show CDR1 as SGHTA and CDR2 as FQGNSA. The CDR3 is 14 amino acids. CDR3 DNA sequence: TGTGCCAGCAGCTCGAGCGGGGCTTCCTACGAGCAGTACTTC. Encoded protein: CASSSSGASYEQYF.

V and J are TRBV5-1 and TRBJ2-7; a weak D match, TRBD1 (5 bases). Germline V lookup: CDR1 SGHRS, CDR2 YFSETQ. The ends were cut back, 0 bases at V and 9 bases at J, with 16 bases in the middle. The length of the CDR3 is 14 residues. CDR3 residues: CASSLAGRAPVQYF. The CDR3 DNA follows: TGCGCCAGCAGCTTGGCGGGCAGGGCCCCCGTGCAGTACTTC. Filled out from reference TRBV5-1 and TRBJ2-7, the complete variable domain reads KAGVTQTPRYLIKTRGQQVTLSCSPISGHRSVSWYQQTPGQGLQFLFEYFSETQRNKGNFPGRFSGRQFSNSRSEMNVSTLELGDSALYLCASSLAGRAPVQYFGPGTRLTVT.